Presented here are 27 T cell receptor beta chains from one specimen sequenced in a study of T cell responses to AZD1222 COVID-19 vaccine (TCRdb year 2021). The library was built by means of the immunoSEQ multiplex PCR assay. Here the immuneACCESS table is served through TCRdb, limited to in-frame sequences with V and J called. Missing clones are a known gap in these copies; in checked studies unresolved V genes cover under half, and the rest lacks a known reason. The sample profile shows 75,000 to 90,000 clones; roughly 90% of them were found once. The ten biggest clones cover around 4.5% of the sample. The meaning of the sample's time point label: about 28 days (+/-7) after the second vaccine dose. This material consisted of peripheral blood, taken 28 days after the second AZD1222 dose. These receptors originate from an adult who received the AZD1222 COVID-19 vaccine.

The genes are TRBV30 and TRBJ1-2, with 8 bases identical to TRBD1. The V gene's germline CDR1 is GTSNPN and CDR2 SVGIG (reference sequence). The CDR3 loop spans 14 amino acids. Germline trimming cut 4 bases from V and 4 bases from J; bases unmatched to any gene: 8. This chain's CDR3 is CAWTPDREGYGYTF. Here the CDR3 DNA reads TGTGCCTGGACCCCGGACAGGGAGGGCTATGGCTACACCTTC.

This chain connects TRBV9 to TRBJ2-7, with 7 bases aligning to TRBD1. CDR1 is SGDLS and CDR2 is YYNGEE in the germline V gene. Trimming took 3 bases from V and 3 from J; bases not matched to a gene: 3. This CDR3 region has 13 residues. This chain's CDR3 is CASSDRGGYEQYF. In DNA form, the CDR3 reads TGTGCCAGCAGCGACAGGGGTGGCTACGAGCAGTACTTC.

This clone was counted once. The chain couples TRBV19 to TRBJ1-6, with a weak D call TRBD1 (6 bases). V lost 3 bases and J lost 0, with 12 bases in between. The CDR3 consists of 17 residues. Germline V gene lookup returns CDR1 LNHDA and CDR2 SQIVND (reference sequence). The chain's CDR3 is CASSMQGQSSYNSPLHF. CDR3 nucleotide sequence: TGTGCCAGTAGTATGCAGGGACAAAGCTCCTATAATTCACCCCTCCACTTT. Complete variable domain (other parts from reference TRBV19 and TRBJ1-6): DGGITQSPKYLFRKEGQNVTLSCEQNLNHDAMYWYRQDPGQGLRLIYYSQIVNDFQKGDIAEGYSVSREKKESFPLTVTSAQKNPTAFYLCASSMQGQSSYNSPLHFGNGTRLTVT.

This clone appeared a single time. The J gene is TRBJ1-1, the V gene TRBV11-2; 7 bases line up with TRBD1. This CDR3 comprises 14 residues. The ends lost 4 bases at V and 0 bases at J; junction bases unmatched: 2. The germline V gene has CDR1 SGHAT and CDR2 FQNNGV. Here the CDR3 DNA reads TGTGCCAGCAGCTCCGACAGGGTGAACACTGAAGCTTTCTTT. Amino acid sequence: CASSSDRVNTEAFF.

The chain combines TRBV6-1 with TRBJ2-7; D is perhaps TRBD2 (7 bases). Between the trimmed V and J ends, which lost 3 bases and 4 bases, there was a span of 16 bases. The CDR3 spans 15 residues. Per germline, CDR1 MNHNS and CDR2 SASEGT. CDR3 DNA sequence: TGTGCCAGCAGTGACCCTCAAGGGGGGGGTTACGAGCAGTACTTC. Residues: CASSDPQGGGYEQYF.

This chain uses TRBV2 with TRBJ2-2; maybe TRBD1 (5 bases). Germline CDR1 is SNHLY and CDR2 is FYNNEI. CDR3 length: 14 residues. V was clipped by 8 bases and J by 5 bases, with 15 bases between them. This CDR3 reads CASSGHWHTGELFF. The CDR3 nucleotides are TGTGCCAGCTCCGGACACTGGCATACCGGGGAGCTGTTTTTT.

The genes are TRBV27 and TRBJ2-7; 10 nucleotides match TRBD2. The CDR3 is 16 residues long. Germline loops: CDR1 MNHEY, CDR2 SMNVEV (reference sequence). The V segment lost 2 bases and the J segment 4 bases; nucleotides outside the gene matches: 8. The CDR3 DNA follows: TGTGCCAGCAGTTTAACCCCTGGACTAGCGGATTACGAGCAGTACTTC. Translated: CASSLTPGLADYEQYF.

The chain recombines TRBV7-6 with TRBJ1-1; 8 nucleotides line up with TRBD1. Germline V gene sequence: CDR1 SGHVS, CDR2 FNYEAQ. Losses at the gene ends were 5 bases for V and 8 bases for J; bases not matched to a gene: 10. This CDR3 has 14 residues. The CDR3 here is CASSMSGQGTEAFF. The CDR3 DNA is TGTGCCAGCAGCATGAGCGGACAGGGTACCGAAGCTTTCTTT.

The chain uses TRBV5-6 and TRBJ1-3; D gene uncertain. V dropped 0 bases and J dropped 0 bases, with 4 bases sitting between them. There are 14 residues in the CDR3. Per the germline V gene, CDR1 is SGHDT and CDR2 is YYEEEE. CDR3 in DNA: TGTGCCAGCAGCTTGGACCTCTCTGGAAACACCATATATTTT. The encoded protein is CASSLDLSGNTIYF.

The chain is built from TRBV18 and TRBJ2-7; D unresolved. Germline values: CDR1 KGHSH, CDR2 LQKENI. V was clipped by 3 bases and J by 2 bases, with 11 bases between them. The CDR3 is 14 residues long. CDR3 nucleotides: TGTGCCAGCTCACCCCCAGTGTTCACCTACGAGCAGTACTTC. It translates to CASSPPVFTYEQYF.

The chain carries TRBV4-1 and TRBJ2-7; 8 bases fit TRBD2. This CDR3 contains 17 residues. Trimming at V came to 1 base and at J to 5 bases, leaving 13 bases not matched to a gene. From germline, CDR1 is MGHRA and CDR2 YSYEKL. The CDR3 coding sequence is TGCGCCAGCAGCCAAGGGCCAACTAGCGGCTCCGGAGACGAGCAGTACTTC. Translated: CASSQGPTSGSGDEQYF.

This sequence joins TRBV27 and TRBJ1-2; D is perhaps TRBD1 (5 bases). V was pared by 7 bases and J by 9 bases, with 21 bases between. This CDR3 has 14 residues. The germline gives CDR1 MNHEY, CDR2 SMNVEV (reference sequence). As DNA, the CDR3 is TGTGCCAGCAAACCGGGACGGGGGGGACTTAGCTACACCTTC. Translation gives CASKPGRGGLSYTF.

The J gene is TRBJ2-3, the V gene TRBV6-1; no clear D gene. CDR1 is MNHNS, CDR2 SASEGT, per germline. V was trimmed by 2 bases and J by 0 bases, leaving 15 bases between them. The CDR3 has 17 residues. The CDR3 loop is CASSESRSETSTDTQYF. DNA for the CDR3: TGTGCCAGCAGTGAATCCCGGAGCGAAACTAGCACAGATACGCAGTATTTT.

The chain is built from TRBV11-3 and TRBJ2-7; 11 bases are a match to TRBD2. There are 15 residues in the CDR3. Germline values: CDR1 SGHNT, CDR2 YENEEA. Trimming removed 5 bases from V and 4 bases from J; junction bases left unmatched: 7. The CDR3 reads CASSETSGTVYEQYF. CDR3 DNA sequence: TGTGCCAGCAGCGAGACTAGCGGGACCGTATACGAGCAGTACTTC.

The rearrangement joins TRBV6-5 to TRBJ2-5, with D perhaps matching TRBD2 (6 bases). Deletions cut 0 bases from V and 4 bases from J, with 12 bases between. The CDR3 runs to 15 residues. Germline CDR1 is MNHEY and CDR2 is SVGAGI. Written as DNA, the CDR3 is TGTGCCAGCAGTTACTCGAGCGGGTTAGGAGAGACCCAGTACTTC. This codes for CASSYSSGLGETQYF.

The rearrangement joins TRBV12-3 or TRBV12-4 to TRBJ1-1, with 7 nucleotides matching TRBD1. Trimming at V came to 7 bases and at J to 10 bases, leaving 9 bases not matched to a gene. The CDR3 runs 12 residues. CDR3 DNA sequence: TGTGCCAGCACCTTGGACAGGAGGGTAGCTTTCTTT. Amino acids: CASTLDRRVAFF.

DNA of the CDR3: TGTGCCAGCAGCTCCGGGACTAGCGGGTACAATGAGCAGTTCTTC. Protein sequence: CASSSGTSGYNEQFF. The V and J genes are TRBV11-3 and TRBJ2-1, with 12 bases that match TRBD2. V was pared by 4 bases and J by 4 bases, with 2 bases of the junction left unmatched. This CDR3 comprises 15 residues. Germline V CDR1 and CDR2: SGHNT, YENEEA. Filled out from reference TRBV11-3 and TRBJ2-1, the complete variable domain reads EAGVVQSPRYKIIEKKQPVAFWCNPISGHNTLYWYLQNLGQGPELLIRYENEEAVDDSQLPKDRFSAERLKGVDSTLKIQPAELGDSAVYLCASSSGTSGYNEQFFGPGTRLTVL.

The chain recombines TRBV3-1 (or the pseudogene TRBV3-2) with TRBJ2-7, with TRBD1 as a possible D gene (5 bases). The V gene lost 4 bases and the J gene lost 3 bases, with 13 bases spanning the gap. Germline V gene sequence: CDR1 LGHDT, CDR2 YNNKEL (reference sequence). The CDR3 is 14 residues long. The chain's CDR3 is CASSPGQGSYEQYF. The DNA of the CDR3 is TGTGCCAGCAGCCCCGGCCAGGGCAGCTACGAGCAGTACTTC.

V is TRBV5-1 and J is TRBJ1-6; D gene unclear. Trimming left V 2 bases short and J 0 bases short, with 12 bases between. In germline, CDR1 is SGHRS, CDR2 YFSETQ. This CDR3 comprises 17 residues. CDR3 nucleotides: TGCGCCAGCAGCTTTCGAGTGCTGAGCTCCTATAATTCACCCCTCCACTTT. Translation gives CASSFRVLSSYNSPLHF.

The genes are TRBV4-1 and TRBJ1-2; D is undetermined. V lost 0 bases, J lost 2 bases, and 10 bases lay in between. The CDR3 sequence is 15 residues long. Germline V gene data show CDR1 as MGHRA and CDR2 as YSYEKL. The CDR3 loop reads CASSQDVTENYGYTF. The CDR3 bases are TGCGCCAGCAGCCAAGATGTTACAGAAAACTATGGCTACACCTTC.

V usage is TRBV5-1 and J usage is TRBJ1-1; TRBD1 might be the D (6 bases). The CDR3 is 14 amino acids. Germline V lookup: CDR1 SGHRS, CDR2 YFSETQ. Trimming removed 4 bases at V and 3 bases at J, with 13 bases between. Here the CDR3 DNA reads TGCGCCAGCAGCCACAGGGAAAGCGACACTGAAGCTTTCTTT. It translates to CASSHRESDTEAFF.

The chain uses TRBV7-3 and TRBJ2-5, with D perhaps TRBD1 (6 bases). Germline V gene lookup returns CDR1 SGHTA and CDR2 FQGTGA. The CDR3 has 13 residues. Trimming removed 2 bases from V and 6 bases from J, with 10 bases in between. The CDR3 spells CASSLGRGQTQYF. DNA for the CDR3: TGTGCCAGCAGCTTAGGCAGGGGTCAGACCCAGTACTTC.

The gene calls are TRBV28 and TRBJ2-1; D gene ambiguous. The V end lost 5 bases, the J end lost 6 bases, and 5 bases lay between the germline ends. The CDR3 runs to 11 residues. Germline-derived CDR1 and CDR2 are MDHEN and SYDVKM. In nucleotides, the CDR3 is TGTGCCAGCAGTCCCCTCAATGAGCAGTTCTTC. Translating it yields CASSPLNEQFF.

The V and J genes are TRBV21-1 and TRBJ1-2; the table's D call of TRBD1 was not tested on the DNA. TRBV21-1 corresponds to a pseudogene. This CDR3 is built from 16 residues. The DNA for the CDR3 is TGTGCCAGCAGCAAACCTTTATTGACAGGGGGCTATGGCTACACCTTC. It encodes CASSKPLLTGGYGYTF.

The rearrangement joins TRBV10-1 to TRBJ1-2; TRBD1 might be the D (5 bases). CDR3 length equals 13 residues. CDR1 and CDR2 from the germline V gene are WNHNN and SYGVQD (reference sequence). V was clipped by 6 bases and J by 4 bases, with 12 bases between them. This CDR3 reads CASSGPGTYGYTF. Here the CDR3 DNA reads TGCGCCAGCAGCGGCCCAGGGACCTATGGCTACACCTTC.

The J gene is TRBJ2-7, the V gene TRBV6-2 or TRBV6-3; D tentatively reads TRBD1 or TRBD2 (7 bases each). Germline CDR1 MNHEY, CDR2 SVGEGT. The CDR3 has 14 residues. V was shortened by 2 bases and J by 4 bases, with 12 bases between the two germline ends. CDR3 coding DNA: TGTGCCAGCAGTTACGCGGGGGACAGTTACGAGCAGTACTTC. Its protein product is CASSYAGDSYEQYF.

CDR3 protein: CASGTSGIEQYF. CDR3 nucleotide sequence: TGTGCCAGCGGCACATCGGGAATCGAGCAGTACTTC. This chain joins TRBV12-3 or TRBV12-4 and TRBJ2-7; D may be TRBD2 (5 bases). Trimming took 8 bases from V and 6 from J, leaving 14 bases between them. This CDR3 is built from 12 residues.